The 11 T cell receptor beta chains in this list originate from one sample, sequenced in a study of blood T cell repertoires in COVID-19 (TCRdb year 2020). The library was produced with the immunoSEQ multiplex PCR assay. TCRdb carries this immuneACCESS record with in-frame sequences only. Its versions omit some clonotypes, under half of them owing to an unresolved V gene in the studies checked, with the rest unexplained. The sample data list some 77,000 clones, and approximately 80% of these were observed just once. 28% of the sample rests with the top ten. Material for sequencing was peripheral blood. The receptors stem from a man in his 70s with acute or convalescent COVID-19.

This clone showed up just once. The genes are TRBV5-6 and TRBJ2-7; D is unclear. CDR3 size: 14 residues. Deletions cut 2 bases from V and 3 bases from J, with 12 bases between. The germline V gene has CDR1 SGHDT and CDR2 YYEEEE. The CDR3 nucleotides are TGTGCCAGCAGCTTCGACATGGTTTTCTACGAGCAGTACTTC. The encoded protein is CASSFDMVFYEQYF.

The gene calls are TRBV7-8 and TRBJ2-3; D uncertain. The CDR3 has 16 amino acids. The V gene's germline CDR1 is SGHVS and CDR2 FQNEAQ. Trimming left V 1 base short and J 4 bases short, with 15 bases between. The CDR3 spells CASSLVSVPRADTQYF. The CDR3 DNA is TGTGCCAGCAGCTTAGTTTCCGTCCCAAGAGCAGATACGCAGTATTTT.

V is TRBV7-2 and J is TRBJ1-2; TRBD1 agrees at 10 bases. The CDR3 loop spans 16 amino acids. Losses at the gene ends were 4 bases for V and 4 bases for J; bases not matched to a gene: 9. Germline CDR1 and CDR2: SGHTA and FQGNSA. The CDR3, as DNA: TGTGCCAGCAGCTATGACAGGGGGCGTCCTGGCTATGGCTACACCTTC. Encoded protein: CASSYDRGRPGYGYTF.

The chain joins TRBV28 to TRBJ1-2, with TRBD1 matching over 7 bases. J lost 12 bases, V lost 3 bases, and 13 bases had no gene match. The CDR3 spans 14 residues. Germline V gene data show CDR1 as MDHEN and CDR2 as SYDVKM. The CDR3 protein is CASSFRTGRQGDTF. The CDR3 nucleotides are TGTGCCAGCAGTTTCAGGACAGGAAGGCAAGGGGACACCTTC.

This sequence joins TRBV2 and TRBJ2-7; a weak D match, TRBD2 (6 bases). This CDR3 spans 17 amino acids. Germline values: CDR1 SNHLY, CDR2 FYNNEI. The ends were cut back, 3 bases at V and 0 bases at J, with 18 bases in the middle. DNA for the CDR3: TGTGCCAGCAGTGAGCCCTCTGCGGGGTTAACCTCCTACGAGCAGTACTTC. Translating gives CASSEPSAGLTSYEQYF.

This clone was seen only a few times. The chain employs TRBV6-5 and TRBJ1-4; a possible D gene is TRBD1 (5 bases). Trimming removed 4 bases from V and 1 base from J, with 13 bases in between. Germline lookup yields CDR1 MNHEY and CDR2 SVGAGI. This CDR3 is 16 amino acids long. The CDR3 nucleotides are TGTGCCAGCAGTTTGCGCCAGGGCGGAACTAATGAAAAACTGTTTTTT. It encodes CASSLRQGGTNEKLFF.

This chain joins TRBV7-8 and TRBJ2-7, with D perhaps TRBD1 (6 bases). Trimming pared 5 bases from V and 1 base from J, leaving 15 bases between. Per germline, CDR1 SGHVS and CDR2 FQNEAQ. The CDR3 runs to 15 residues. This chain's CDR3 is CASSPPGQRSYEQYF. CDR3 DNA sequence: TGTGCCAGCAGCCCACCGGGACAACGGTCCTACGAGCAGTACTTC. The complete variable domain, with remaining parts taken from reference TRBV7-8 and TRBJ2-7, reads GAGVSQSPRYKVAKRGQDVALRCDPISGHVSLFWYQQALGQGPEFLTYFQNEAQLDKSGLPSDRFFAERPEGSVSTLKIQRTQQEDSAVYLCASSPPGQRSYEQYFGPGTRLTVT.

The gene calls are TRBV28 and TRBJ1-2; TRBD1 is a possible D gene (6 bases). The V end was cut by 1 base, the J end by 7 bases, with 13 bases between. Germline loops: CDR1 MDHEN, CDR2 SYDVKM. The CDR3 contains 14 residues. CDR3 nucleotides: TGTGCCAGCAGTTTATATGGCAGGGGAAGTGGCTACACCTTC. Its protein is CASSLYGRGSGYTF.

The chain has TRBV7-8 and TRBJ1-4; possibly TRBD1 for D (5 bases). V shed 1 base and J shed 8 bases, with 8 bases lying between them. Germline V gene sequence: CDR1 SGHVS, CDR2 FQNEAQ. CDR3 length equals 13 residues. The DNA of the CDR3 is TGTGCCAGCAGCTTAGTTCCAGGGGAAAAACTGTTTTTT. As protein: CASSLVPGEKLFF.

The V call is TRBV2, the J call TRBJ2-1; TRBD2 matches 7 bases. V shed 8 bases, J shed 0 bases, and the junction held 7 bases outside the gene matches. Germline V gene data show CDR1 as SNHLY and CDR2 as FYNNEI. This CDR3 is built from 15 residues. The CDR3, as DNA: TGTGCCAGCGGAATAGCGGGCCTCTCCTACAATGAGCAGTTCTTC. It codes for CASGIAGLSYNEQFF.

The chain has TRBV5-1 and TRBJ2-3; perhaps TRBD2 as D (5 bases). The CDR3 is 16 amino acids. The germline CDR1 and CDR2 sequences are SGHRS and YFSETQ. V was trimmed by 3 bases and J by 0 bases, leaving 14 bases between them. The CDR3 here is CASSSEQRLSTDTQYF. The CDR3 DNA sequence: TGCGCCAGCAGCTCCGAGCAGCGGTTGAGCACAGATACGCAGTATTTT.